This passage covers 12 T cell receptor beta chains from one sample sequenced in a study of tumor-infiltrating lymphocytes in primary liver carcinoma (TCRdb year 2017). Without any cell sorting, total RNA and DNA were extracted together from approximately 20-30 mg of bulk tissue using the AllPrep DNA/RNA mini kit. Sequencing was carried out with an Illumina HiSeq 2500. Starting from approximately 500 ng total RNA, TCRbeta-specific cDNA was produced by reverse transcription with a constant-region primer and ProtoScript II reverse transcriptase. The TCRbeta libraries were prepared through three rounds of nested multiplex PCR following a slightly modified ARM-PCR procedure. The first two PCR rounds used multiplex TRBV1-TRBV30 forward primers with a Cbeta reverse primer, each for approximately 11 cycles. TCRdb's own reprocessing of the public reads used fastp at Q25 and MiXCR and kept productive beta chains. Rows with one shared CDR3 protein collapse into an entry with the most common genes and DNA. The sample table lists roughly 100,000 distinct CDR3 sequences, about four fifths of them with a count of one. Clones ranked in the top ten supply approximately 21% of the sample.

Sample: liver tumor tissue from sampling region 3. This sample's cell subset or site label indicates: tumor region T3, left-lateral pole. These receptors all stem from a man aged 40-49 years with primary liver carcinoma and hepatitis B virus infection.

The table lists this clonotype with a count of one. The chain is built from TRBV6-6 and TRBJ2-3; no clear D gene. V lost 5 bases to trimming and J lost 15 bases, with 18 bases between them. The CDR3 loop spans 12 amino acids. Per the germline V gene, CDR1 is MNHNY and CDR2 is SVGAGI (reference sequence). CDR3 residues: CASSPTEDMHYF. In DNA form, the CDR3 reads TGTGCCAGCAGTCCCACGGAAGATATGCACTATTTT.

Worth noting for this clonotype: The junction departs from the called germline gene at one end, perhaps through a read error. The rearrangement links TRBV6-1 to TRBJ1-5; 10 nucleotides align to TRBD1. This CDR3 is built from 14 residues. Per the germline V gene, CDR1 is MNHNS and CDR2 is SASEGT. The CDR3: CASMMTGGNQLQHF. For the CDR3, the DNA is TGTGCCAGCATGATGACAGGGGGCAATCAGCTCCAGCATTTT.

As to this clonotype: A much larger clonotype is one base distant, so this may be a read error. The V gene is TRBV28, the J gene TRBJ1-5; no clear D. Trimming removed 6 bases at V and 4 bases at J, with 16 bases between. CDR1 MDHEN and CDR2 SYDVKM come from the germline V gene. This CDR3 is 15 amino acids long. In DNA form, the CDR3 reads TGTGCCAGCAGCGCCGGCAGTTGGGGAAATCAGCCCCAGCATTTT. The encoded protein is CASSAGSWGNQPQHF.

This chain connects TRBV13 to TRBJ2-1, with 11 bases lining up with TRBD2. V dropped 4 bases and J dropped 13; count of bases not matched to a gene: 27. The CDR3 spans 20 residues. The germline CDR1 and CDR2 sequences are PRHDT and FYEKMQ (reference sequence). This chain's CDR3 is CASSWRGLAGGLSSYIEQFF. DNA of the CDR3: TGTGCCAGCAGCTGGAGAGGGCTAGCGGGAGGTTTGAGCTCCTACATTGAACAGTTCTTC.

This rearrangement joins TRBV12-3 or TRBV12-4 to TRBJ1-4; the D gene is possibly TRBD1 (5 bases). This CDR3 has 13 amino acids. Here the CDR3 reads CACSLAGTEKLFF. The CDR3 DNA reads TGTGCATGCAGTTTAGCCGGGACTGAAAAACTGTTTTTT.

Notes on this clonotype: This sequence may be a read error, since a much larger clone differs from it by one base. The chain carries TRBV28 and TRBJ2-5, with D possibly TRBD2 on 5 matching bases. CDR1 and CDR2 from the germline V gene are MDHEN and SYDVKM. The CDR3 loop spans 17 amino acids. V lost 4 bases to trimming and J lost 1 base, with 19 bases between them. CDR3 bases: TGTGCCAGCAGTTCAACTTTCTGCGGGCCATTCCAAGAGACCCAGTACTTC. Amino acid sequence: CASSSTFCGPFQETQYF.

The chain has TRBV11-2 and TRBJ2-6; D possibly corresponds to TRBD1 (5 bases). CDR1 is SGHAT, CDR2 FQNNGV, per germline. This CDR3 is 15 amino acids long. The V and J ends lost 10 bases and 19 bases respectively, with 32 bases between them. The CDR3 DNA follows: TGTGCCACCCGGCGGCCGCGCTCTGGGGCCAACGTCTTAACTTTC. Its translation is CATRRPRSGANVLTF.

Points on this clonotype: Sequence at one end of the junction differs from germline and may be a read error. This chain links TRBV28 with TRBJ2-7, with 8 nucleotides matching TRBD2. The CDR3 is 14 residues long. Per the germline V gene, CDR1 is MDHEN and CDR2 is SYDVKM. The CDR3 nucleotides read TGTGCCAACAGTCGGGGGGGACTACATTATGAGCAGTACTTC. Encoded protein: CANSRGGLHYEQYF. The full variable domain, in which reference TRBV28 and TRBJ2-7 provide the parts outside the CDR3, is DVKVTQSSRYLVKRTGEKVFLECVQDMDHENMFWYRQDPGLGLRLIYFSYDVKMKEKGDIPEGYSVSREKKERFSLILESASTNQTSMYLCANSRGGLHYEQYFGPGTRLTVT.

Worth noting for this clonotype: A much larger clone differs by one base, so this may be a read error. V is TRBV6-1 and J is TRBJ2-4; 7 bases are a match to TRBD1. Germline CDR1 is MNHNS and CDR2 is SASEGT. The CDR3 has 13 residues. J was trimmed by 8 bases and V by 1 base; bases with no gene match: 2. In DNA form, the CDR3 reads TGTGCCAGCAGTGAAGACAGGGGAGACATTCAGTACTTC. It codes for CASSEDRGDIQYF.

Notes on this clonotype: One end of the junction does not line up with germline, which may come from a read error. The chain is built from TRBV29-1 and TRBJ1-1, with D possibly being TRBD1 (5 bases). The CDR3 extends over 15 amino acids. CDR1 SQVTM and CDR2 ANQGSEA come from the germline V gene. CDR3 sequence reads: CSIDRDWGMNTEAFF. The CDR3 bases are TGCAGCATTGATAGGGACTGGGGGATGAACACTGAAGCTTTCTTT.

In the case of this clonotype: An end of the junction does not agree with germline; a read error may underlie this. V and J are TRBV11-3 and TRBJ2-7; 7 nucleotides agree with TRBD1. Per the germline V gene, CDR1 is SGHNT and CDR2 is YENEEA. CDR3 length: 14 residues. CDR3 DNA: TGTGCCAGCAACCCTGGAGAAGGGGGCTACGTGCAGTACTTC. This sequence encodes CASNPGEGGYVQYF.

This clonotype was detected once. The chain is built from TRBV11-3 and TRBJ2-2, with D hard to call. The V end was cut by 0 bases, the J end by 13 bases, with 12 bases between. CDR1 and CDR2 (germline): SGHNT, YENEEA. The CDR3 loop spans 13 amino acids. The CDR3 is CASSLDSTGVLFF. The CDR3 DNA reads as TGTGCCAGCAGCTTAGACTCCACCGGAGTGCTGTTTTTT.